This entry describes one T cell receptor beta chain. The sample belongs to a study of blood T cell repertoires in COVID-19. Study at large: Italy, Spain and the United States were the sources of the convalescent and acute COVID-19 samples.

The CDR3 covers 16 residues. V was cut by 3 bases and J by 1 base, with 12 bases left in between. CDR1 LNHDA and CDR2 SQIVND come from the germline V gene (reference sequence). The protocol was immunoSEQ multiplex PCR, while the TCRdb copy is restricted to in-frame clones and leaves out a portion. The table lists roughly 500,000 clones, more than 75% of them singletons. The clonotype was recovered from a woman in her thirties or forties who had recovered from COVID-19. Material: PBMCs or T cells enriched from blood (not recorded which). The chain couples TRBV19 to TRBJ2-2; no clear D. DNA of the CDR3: TGTGCCAGTAGTATGGTTCTGCCGAGGAACACCGGGGAGCTGTTTTTT. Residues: CASSMVLPRNTGELFF.